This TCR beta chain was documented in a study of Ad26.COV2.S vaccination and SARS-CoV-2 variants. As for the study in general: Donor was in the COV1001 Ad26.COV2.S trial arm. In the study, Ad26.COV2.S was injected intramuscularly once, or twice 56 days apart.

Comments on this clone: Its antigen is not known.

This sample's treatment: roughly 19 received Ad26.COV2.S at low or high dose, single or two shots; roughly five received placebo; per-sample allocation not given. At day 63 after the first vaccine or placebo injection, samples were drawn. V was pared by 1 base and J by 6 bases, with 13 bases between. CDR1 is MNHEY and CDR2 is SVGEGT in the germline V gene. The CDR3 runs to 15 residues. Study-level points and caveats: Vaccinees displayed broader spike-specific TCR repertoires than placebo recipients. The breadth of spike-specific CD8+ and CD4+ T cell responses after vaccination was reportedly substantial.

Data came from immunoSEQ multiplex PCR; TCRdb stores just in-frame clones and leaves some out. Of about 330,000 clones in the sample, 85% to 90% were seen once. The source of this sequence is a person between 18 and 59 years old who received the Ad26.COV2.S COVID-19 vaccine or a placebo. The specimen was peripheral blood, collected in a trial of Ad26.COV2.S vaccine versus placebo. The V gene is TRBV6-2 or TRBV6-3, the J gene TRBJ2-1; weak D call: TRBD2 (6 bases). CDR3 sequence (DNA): TGTGCCAGCAGTTACTTGGGGGGAGTAAGCAATGAGCAGTTCTTC. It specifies CASSYLGGVSNEQFF.